This note documents a single TCR beta chain sequence. The antigen is undetermined. MiXCR, applied by TCRdb to the reads, yields one record per CDR3 protein. Of several thousand distinct CDR3 sequences in the sample, approximately 17% were seen once. This CDR3 contains 14 residues. The germline CDR1 and CDR2 sequences are SGHDT and YYEEEE. Between the trimmed V and J ends, which lost 2 bases and 3 bases, there was a span of 11 bases. This sample is drawn from a study of liver allograft versus peripheral blood T cells. For the study at large: Intrahepatic T cell receptor repertoires from transplanted livers were compared against repertoires in recipients' peripheral blood. General study points: The authors reported that T cell receptor repertoires inside liver allografts differed from those in peripheral blood.

This rearrangement joins TRBV5-6 to TRBJ1-2; D is unclear. The TCR originated in a human patient who had a liver transplant. The graft donor may have contributed some T cells. CDR3 DNA sequence: TGTGCCAGCAGCTTCAATTTCGGTGACTATGGCTACACCTTC. Its translation is CASSFNFGDYGYTF.